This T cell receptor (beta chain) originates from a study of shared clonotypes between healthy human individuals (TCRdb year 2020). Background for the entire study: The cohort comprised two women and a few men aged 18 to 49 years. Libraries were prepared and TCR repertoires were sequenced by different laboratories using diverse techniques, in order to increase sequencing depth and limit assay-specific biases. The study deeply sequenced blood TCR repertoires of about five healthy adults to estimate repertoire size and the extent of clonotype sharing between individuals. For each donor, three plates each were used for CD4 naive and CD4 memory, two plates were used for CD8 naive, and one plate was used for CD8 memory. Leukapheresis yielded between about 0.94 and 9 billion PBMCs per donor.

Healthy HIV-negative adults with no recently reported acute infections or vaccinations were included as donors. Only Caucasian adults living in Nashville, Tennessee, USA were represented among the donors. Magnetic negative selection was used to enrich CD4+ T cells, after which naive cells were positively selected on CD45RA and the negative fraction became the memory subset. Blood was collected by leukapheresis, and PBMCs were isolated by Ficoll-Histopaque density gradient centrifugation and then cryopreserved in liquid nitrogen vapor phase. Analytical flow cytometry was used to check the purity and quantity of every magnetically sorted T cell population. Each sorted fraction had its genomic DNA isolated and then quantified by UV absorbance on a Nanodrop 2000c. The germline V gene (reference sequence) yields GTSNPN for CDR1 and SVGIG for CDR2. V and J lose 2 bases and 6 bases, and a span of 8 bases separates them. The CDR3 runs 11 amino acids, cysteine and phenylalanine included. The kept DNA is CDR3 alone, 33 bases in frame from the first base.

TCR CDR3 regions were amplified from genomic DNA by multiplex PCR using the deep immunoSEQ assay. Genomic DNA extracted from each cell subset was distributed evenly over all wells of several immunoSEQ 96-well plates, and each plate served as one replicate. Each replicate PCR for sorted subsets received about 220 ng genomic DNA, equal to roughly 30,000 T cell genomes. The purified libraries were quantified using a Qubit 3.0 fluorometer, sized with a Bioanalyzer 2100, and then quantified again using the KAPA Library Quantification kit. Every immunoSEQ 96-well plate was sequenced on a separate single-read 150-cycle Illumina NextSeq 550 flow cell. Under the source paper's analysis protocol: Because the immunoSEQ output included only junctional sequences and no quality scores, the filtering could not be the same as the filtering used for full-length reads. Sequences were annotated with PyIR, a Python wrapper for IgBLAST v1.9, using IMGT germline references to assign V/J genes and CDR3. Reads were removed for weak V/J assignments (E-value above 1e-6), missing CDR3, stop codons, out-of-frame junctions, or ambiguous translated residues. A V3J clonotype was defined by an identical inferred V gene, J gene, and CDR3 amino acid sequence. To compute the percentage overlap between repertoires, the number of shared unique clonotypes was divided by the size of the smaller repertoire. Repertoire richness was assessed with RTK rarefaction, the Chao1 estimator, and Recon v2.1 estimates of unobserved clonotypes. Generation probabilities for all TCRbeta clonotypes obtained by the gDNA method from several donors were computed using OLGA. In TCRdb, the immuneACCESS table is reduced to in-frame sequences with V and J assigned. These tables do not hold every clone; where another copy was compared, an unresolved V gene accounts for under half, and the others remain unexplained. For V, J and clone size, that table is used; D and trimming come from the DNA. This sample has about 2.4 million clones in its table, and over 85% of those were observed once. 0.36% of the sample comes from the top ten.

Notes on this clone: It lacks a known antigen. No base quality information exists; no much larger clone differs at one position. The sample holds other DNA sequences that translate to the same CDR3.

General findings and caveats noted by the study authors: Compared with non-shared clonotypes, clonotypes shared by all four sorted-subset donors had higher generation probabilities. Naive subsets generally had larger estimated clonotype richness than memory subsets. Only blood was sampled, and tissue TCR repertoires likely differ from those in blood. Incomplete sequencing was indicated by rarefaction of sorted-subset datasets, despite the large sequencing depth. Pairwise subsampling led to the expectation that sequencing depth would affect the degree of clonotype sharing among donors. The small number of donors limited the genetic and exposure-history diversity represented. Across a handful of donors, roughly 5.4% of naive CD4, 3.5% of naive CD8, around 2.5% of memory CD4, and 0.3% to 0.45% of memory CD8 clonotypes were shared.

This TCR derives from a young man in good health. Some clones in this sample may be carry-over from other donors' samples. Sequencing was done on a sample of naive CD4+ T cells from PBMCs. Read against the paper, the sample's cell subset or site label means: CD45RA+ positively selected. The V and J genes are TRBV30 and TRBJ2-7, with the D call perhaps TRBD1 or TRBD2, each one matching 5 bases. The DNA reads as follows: TGTGCCTGGAGTTCAGGGACCGAGCAGTACTTC. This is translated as CAWSSGTEQYF.